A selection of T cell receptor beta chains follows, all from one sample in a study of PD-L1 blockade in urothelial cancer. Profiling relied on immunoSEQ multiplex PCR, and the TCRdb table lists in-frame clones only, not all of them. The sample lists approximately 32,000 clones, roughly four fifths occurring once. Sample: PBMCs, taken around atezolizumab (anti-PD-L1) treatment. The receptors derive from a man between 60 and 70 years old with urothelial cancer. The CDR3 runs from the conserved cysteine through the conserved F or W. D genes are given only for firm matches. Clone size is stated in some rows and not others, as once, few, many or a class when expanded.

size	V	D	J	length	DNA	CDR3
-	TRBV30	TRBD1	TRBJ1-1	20	TGTGCCTGGAGTGTAACGATTGACCGGGGACAGGGGGAACAGAACACTGAAGCTTTCTTT	CAWSVTIDRGQGEQNTEAFF
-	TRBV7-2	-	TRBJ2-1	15	TGTGCCAGCAGCTTAGATCAGGGATTCTACAATGAGCAGTTCTTC	CASSLDQGFYNEQFF
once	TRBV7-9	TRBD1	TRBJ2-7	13	TGTGCCAGCAGTTCGACAGGGCTCTACGAGCAGTACTTC	CASSSTGLYEQYF
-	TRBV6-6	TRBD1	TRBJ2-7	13	TGTGCCAGCAGTTACACGACAGGGAGCGAGCAGTACTTC	CASSYTTGSEQYF
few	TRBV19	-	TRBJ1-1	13	TGTGCCAGTAGCCCCACACAGAACACTGAAGCTTTCTTT	CASSPTQNTEAFF
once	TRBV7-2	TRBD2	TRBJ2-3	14	TGTGCCAGCAGCTTCGGCGGGGGGTCAGATACGCAGTATTTT	CASSFGGGSDTQYF
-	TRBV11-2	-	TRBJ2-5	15	TGTGCCAGCAGCTTTAAAGGGGGTCCCGAAGGAACCCAGTACTTC	CASSFKGGPEGTQYF
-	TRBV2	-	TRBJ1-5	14	TGTGCCAGCAGTGGCAGGCGGGGTAGCCAGCCCCAGCATTTT	CASSGRRGSQPQHF
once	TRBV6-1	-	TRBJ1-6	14	TGTGCCAGCTCCTCCAGAGACGGGAATTCACCCCTCCACTTT	CASSSRDGNSPLHF
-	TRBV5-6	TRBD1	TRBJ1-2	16	TGTGCCAGCAGCCCGGGACAGACACTTCGAAACTATGGCTACACCTTC	CASSPGQTLRNYGYTF
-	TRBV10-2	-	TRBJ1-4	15	TGCGCCAGCAGCTTAACAGGGCTGCCTAATGAAAAACTGTTTTTT	CASSLTGLPNEKLFF
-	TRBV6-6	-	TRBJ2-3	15	TGTGCCAGCAGACGGAGACTAACGGGCACAGATACGCAGTATTTT	CASRRRLTGTDTQYF
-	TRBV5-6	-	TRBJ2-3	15	TGTGCCAGCAGCTTGCCGTCTAGCGTGCCAGATACGCAGTATTTT	CASSLPSSVPDTQYF
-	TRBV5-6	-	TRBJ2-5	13	TGTGCCAGCAGCTTGGGTTCAGGGGAGACCCAGTACTTC	CASSLGSGETQYF
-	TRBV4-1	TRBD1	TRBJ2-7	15	TGCGCCAGCAGCCAAGATACAGGGGTGGCGGACGAGCAGTACTTC	CASSQDTGVADEQYF
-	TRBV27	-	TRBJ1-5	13	TGTGCCAGCAGTTTAAACAGCTATCAGCCCCAGCATTTT	CASSLNSYQPQHF
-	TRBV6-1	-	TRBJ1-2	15	TGTGCCAGCAGTGAAGCGGCGCGGAACCCTTATGGCTACACCTTC	CASSEAARNPYGYTF
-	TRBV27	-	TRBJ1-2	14	TGTGCCAGCAGTTTATCGGGCAGTTTTTTAGGCTACACCTTC	CASSLSGSFLGYTF
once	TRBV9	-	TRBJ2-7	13	TGTGCCAGCAGCCCCGGTGGCTCCTACGAGCAGTACTTC	CASSPGGSYEQYF
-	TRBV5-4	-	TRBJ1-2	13	TGTGCCAGCAGCGCGGACAGTAACTATGGCTACACCTTC	CASSADSNYGYTF
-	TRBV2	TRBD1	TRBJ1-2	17	TGTGCCAGCAGCCTACATTCTCCGGGACAGGGGGCCGATGGCTACACCTTC	CASSLHSPGQGADGYTF
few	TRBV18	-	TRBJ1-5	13	TGTGCCAGCTCACCTTCAAGCAATCAGCCCCAGCATTTT	CASSPSSNQPQHF
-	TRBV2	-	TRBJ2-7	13	TGTGCCAGCAGACGACAGGTTTCCGACGAGCAGTACTTC	CASRRQVSDEQYF